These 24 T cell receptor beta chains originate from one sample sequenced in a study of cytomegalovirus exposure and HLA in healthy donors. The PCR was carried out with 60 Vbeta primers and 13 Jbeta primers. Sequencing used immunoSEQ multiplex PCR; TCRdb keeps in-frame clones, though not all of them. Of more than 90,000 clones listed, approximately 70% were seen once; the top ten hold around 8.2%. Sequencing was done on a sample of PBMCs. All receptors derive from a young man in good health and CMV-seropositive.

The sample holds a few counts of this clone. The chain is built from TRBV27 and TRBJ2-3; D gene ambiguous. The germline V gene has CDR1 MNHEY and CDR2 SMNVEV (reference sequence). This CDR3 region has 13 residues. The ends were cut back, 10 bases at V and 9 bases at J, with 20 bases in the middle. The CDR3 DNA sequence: TGTGCCACTTCCCACGGTGGAGCCAGAACGCAGTATTTT. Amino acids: CATSHGGARTQYF.

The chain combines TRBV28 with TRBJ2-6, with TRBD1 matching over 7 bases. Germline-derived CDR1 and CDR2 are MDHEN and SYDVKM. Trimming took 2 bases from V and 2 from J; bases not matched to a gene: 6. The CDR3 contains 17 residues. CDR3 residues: CASSLRKGAPGANVLTF. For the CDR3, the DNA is TGTGCCAGCAGTTTAAGGAAGGGGGCCCCTGGGGCCAACGTCCTGACTTTC. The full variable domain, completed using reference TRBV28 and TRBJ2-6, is DVKVTQSSRYLVKRTGEKVFLECVQDMDHENMFWYRQDPGLGLRLIYFSYDVKMKEKGDIPEGYSVSREKKERFSLILESASTNQTSMYLCASSLRKGAPGANVLTFGAGSRLTVL.

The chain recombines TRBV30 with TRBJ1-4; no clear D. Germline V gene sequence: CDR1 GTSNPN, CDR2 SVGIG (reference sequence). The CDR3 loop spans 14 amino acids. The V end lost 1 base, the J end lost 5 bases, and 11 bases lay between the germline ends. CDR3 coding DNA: TGTGCCTGGAGTGCCCTAGGTCCGAATGAAAAACTGTTTTTT. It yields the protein CAWSALGPNEKLFF.

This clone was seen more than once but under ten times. CDR3 region: CASSQKPEGSEAFF. The CDR3 nucleotides are TGTGCCAGCAGCCAAAAACCGGAGGGGTCTGAAGCTTTCTTT. The rearrangement uses TRBV6-5 and TRBJ1-1, with a weak D call TRBD1 (5 bases). Germline-derived CDR1 and CDR2 are MNHEY and SVGAGI. Trimming shortened V by 6 bases and J by 6 bases, and 17 bases separated the two germline ends. There are 14 residues in the CDR3.

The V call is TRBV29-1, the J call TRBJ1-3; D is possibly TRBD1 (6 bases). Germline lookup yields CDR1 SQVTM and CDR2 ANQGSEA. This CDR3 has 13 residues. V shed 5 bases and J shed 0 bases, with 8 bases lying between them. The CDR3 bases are TGCAGCGTTCCAGGGGTCTCTGGAAACACCATATATTTT. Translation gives CSVPGVSGNTIYF.

The CDR3 here is CASTLNTGLGGNEQFF. In DNA, the CDR3 is TGTGCCAGTACTCTAAACACCGGACTAGGGGGCAATGAGCAGTTCTTC. The chain has TRBV19 and TRBJ2-1; D may be TRBD2 (7 bases). V was cut by 7 bases and J by 6 bases, with 22 bases left in between. Per germline, CDR1 LNHDA and CDR2 SQIVND (reference sequence). The CDR3 loop spans 16 amino acids.

The CDR3 DNA sequence: TGTGCCAGCAGCTTAGCGTTCGGGGGAAACACTGAAGCTTTCTTT. Protein: CASSLAFGGNTEAFF. V is TRBV7-6 and J is TRBJ1-1, with TRBD1 as a possible D gene (5 bases). Looked up from germline, CDR1 is SGHVS and CDR2 is FNYEAQ. V lost 0 bases and J lost 2, with 10 bases in between. The CDR3 covers 15 residues. The whole variable domain, remainder taken from reference TRBV7-6 and TRBJ1-1, is GAGVSQSPRYKVTKRGQDVALRCDPISGHVSLYWYRQALGQGPEFLTYFNYEAQQDKSGLPNDRFSAERPEGSISTLTIQRTEQRDSAMYRCASSLAFGGNTEAFFGQGTRLTVV.

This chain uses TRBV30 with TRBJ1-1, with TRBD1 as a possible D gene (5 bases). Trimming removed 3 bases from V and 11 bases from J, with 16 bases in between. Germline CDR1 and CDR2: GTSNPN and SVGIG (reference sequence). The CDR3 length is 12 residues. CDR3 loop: CAWRPTVGAAFF. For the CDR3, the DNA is TGTGCCTGGAGGCCGACAGTCGGTGCGGCTTTCTTT.

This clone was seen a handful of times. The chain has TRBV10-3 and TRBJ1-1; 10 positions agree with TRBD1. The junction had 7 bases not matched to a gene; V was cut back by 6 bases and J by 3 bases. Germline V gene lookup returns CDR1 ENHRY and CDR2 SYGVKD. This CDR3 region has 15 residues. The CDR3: CAIRVDRGRDTEAFF. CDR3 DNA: TGTGCCATCAGAGTAGACAGGGGGCGTGACACTGAAGCTTTCTTT.

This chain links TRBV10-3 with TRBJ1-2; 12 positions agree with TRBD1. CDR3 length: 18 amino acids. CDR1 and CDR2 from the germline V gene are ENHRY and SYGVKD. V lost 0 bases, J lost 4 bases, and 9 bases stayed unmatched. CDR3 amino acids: CAISESRPGQGALYGYTF. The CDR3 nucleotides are TGTGCCATCAGTGAGTCGCGCCCGGGACAGGGGGCCCTCTATGGCTACACCTTC.

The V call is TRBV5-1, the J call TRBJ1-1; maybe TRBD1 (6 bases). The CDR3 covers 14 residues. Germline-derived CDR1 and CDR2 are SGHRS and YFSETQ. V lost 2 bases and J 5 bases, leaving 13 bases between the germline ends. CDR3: CASSFVDRGTEAFF. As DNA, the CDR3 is TGCGCCAGCAGCTTCGTGGACAGAGGAACTGAAGCTTTCTTT. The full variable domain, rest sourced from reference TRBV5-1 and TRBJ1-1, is KAGVTQTPRYLIKTRGQQVTLSCSPISGHRSVSWYQQTPGQGLQFLFEYFSETQRNKGNFPGRFSGRQFSNSRSEMNVSTLELGDSALYLCASSFVDRGTEAFFGQGTRLTVV.

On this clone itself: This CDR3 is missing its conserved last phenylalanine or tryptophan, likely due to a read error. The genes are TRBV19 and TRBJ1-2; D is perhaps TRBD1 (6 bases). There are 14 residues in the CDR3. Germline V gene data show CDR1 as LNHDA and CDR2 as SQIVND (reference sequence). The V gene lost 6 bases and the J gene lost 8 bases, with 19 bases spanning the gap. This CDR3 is CASRNPGVGRGYTL. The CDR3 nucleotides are TGTGCCAGTAGGAATCCAGGGGTTGGTAGGGGCTACACCCTC.

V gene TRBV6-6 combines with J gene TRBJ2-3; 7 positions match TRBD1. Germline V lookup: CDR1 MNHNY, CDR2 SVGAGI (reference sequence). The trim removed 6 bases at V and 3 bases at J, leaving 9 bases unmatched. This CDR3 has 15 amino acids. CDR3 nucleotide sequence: TGTGCCAGCAGAACCGGGACAGCGAGGACAGATACGCAGTATTTT. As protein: CASRTGTARTDTQYF.

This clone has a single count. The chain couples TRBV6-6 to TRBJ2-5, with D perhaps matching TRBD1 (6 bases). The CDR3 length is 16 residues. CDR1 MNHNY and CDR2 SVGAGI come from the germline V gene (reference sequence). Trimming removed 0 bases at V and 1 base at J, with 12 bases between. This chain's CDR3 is CASSYSQGPVQETQYF. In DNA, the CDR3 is TGTGCCAGCAGTTACTCGCAGGGGCCGGTCCAAGAGACCCAGTACTTC.

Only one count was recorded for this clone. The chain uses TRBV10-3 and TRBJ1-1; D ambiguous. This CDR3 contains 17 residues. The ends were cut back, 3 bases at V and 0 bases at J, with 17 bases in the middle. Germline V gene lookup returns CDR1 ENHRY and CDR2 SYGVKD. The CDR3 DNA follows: TGTGCCATCAGTGATTGGCAGCCCAGAGGCATGAACACTGAAGCTTTCTTT. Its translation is CAISDWQPRGMNTEAFF.

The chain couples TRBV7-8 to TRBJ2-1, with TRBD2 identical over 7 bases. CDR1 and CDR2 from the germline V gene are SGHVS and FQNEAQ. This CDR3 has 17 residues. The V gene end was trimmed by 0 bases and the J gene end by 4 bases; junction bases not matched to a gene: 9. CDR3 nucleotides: TGTGCCAGCAGCTTAGCGGGGGGGAGAACCTCATACAATGAGCAGTTCTTC. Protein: CASSLAGGRTSYNEQFF.

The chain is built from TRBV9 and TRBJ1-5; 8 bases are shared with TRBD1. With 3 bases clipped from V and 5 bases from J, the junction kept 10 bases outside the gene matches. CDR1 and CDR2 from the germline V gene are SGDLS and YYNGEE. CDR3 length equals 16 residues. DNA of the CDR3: TGTGCCAGCAGCGGAGAAAGCTCGACAGGGGATCAGCCCCAGCATTTT. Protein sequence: CASSGESSTGDQPQHF. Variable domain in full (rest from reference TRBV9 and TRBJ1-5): DSGVTQTPKHLITATGQRVTLRCSPRSGDLSVYWYQQSLDQGLQFLIQYYNGEERAKGNILERFSAQQFPDLHSELNLSSLELGDSALYFCASSGESSTGDQPQHFGDGTRLSIL.

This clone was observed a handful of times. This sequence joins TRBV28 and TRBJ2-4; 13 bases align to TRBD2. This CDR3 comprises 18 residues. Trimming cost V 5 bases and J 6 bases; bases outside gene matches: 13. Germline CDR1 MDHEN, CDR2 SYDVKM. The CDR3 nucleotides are TGTGCCAGCAGTCCGATGCAGGGGGGACTAGCGGGACCAAACATTCAGTACTTC. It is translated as CASSPMQGGLAGPNIQYF.

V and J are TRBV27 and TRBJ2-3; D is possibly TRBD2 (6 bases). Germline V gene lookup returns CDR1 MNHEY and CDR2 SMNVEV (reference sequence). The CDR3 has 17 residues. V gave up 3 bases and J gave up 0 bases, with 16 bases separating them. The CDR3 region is CASSLEESGVSTDTQYF. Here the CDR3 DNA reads TGTGCCAGCAGTTTGGAGGAGTCGGGGGTTAGCACAGATACGCAGTATTTT.

The CDR3 sequence: CASSDRGQTDTQYF. As DNA, the CDR3 is TGTGCCAGTAGTGACAGGGGGCAGACAGATACGCAGTATTTT. The V gene is TRBV19, the J gene TRBJ2-3; 10 bases align to TRBD1. Germline CDR1 reads LNHDA; CDR2 reads SQIVND (reference sequence). The CDR3 contains 14 residues. J was trimmed by 3 bases and V by 5 bases; bases with no gene match: 2.

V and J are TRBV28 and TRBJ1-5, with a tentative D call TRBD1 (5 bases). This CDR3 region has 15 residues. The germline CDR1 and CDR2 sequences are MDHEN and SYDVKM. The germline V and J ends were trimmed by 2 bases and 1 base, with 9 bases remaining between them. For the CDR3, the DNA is TGTGCCAGCAGTTTAGGAGGGGCCAGCAATCAGCCCCAGCATTTT. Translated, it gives CASSLGGASNQPQHF. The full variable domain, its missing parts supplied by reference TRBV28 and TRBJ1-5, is DVKVTQSSRYLVKRTGEKVFLECVQDMDHENMFWYRQDPGLGLRLIYFSYDVKMKEKGDIPEGYSVSREKKERFSLILESASTNQTSMYLCASSLGGASNQPQHFGDGTRLSIL.

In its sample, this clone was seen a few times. CDR3 protein: CASSVASSGGEDGYGYTF. DNA of the CDR3: TGTGCCAGCAGCGTAGCTAGTAGTGGAGGGGAGGATGGCTATGGCTACACCTTC. The rearrangement links TRBV9 to TRBJ1-2; D is perhaps TRBD1 (5 bases). The germline V and J ends were trimmed by 0 bases and 4 bases, with 22 bases remaining between them. The CDR3 is made up of 18 amino acids. Germline assignment: CDR1 SGDLS and CDR2 YYNGEE.

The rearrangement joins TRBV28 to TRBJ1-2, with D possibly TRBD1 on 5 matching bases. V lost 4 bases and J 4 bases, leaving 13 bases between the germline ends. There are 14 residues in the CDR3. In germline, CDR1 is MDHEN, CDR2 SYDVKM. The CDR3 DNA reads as TGTGCCAGCAGTTCTTCCGGGACTCTCTATGGCTACACCTTC. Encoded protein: CASSSSGTLYGYTF.

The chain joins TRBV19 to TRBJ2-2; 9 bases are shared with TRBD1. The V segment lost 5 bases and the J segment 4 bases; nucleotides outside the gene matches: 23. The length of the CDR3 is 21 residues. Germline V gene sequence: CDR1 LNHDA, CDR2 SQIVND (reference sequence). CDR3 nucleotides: TGTGCCAGTAGTCCACCTCCTCACCGGGACAGGGTGTTCAGGAGCACCGGGGAGCTGTTTTTT. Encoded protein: CASSPPPHRDRVFRSTGELFF. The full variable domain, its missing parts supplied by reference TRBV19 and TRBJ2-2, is DGGITQSPKYLFRKEGQNVTLSCEQNLNHDAMYWYRQDPGQGLRLIYYSQIVNDFQKGDIAEGYSVSREKKESFPLTVTSAQKNPTAFYLCASSPPPHRDRVFRSTGELFFGEGSRLTVL.